A selection of T cell receptor beta chains follows, all from one sample in a study of blood T cell repertoires in COVID-19. Sequenced by immunoSEQ multiplex PCR; TCRdb stores in-frame clones only, minus some. The top ten hold roughly a quarter of the sample, which has fewer than 35,000 clones, approximately 90% seen once. Sequencing was carried out using peripheral blood. The receptors here all came from a woman aged 80 or over with active or convalescent COVID-19. The CDR3 runs from the conserved cysteine through the conserved F or W. A D gene is named only where the DNA matches it firmly. Expanded clones are given a class, and other clones once, few, many or no size at all.

v_call	j_call	clone_size	d_call	cdr3_nt	cdr3_aa
TRBV7-7	TRBJ2-5	-	-	TGTGCCAGCAGCTTAGCGGTCAGTCTCCAAGAGACCCAGTACTTC	CASSLAVSLQETQYF
TRBV30	TRBJ1-4	-	-	TGTGCCTGGCACCTACAGGGTCGGGATGAAAAACTGTTTTTT	CAWHLQGRDEKLFF
TRBV28	TRBJ2-7	-	-	TGTGCCAGCAGCCCCAGGTGGGGCAGGGTTGCCTACGAGCAGTACTTC	CASSPRWGRVAYEQYF
TRBV7-3	TRBJ1-1	-	-	TGTGCCAGCTTCCCAGCGGGAATCACTGAAGCTTTCTTT	CASFPAGITEAFF
TRBV4-1	TRBJ1-5	few	TRBD1	TGCGCCAGCAGCCAGACGAAACTCAGGGGGCCCAATCAGCCCCAGCATTTT	CASSQTKLRGPNQPQHF
TRBV11-2	TRBJ2-1	once	TRBD1	TGTGCCAGCAGCTTAGTTTGGACAGGGTCCAATGAGCAGTTCTTC	CASSLVWTGSNEQFF
TRBV19	TRBJ1-5	-	TRBD1	TGTGCCAGTAGTACCACAGGGGATAATCAGCCCCAGCATTTT	CASSTTGDNQPQHF
TRBV29-1	TRBJ2-3	-	-	TGCAGCGTTGCGGGTGCGTCGGCAACAGATACGCAGTATTTT	CSVAGASATDTQYF
TRBV20-1	TRBJ2-7	few	-	TGCAGTGCCAACCAGGGAATCGAGCAGTACTTC	CSANQGIEQYF
TRBV11-2	TRBJ2-5	-	TRBD2	TGTGCCAGCAGCTTTGCGGGACTAGCGGGAGAGACCCAGTACTTC	CASSFAGLAGETQYF
TRBV10-3	TRBJ1-2	-	TRBD1	TGTGCCATCAGTGATGTAGACAGGGGGGGAGGCTACACCTTC	CAISDVDRGGGYTF
TRBV9	TRBJ2-5	-	-	TGTGCCAGCAGCGTGGACATCAGAGAGACCCAGTACTTC	CASSVDIRETQYF
TRBV29-1	TRBJ1-4	-	-	TGCAGCGCCCGAGTGGGGGCGGGCGAAAAACTGTTTTTT	CSARVGAGEKLFF
TRBV5-6	TRBJ2-7	once	-	TGTGCCAGCAGCTTGGTATCGGGCGGGGCTAGCTCCGTGGAGCAGTACTTC	CASSLVSGGASSVEQYF
TRBV5-6	TRBJ2-7	-	TRBD1	TGTGCCAGCAGCTTTCTGGGGACAGGGACCTACGAGCAGTACTTC	CASSFLGTGTYEQYF
TRBV4-2	TRBJ2-7	medium-sized	TRBD1	TGTGCCAGCAGCCAGGGGACAGGGGGTTTTGGCGGGGAGCAGTACTTC	CASSQGTGGFGGEQYF
TRBV6-5	TRBJ1-1	-	-	TGTGCCAGCAGTAGACGGACAGCCACTGAAGCTTTCTTT	CASSRRTATEAFF
TRBV14	TRBJ2-7	few	-	TGTGCCAGCAGCCCGGACTTCTCCTACGAGCAGTACTTC	CASSPDFSYEQYF
TRBV29-1	TRBJ2-7	few	TRBD1	TGCAGCGTTGGAGTTCGAAGGACAGGGCTCTACGAGCAGTACTTC	CSVGVRRTGLYEQYF
TRBV19	TRBJ2-7	-	TRBD1	TGTGCCAGTAGTTGGACAGGGGATCCCTACGAGCAGTACTTC	CASSWTGDPYEQYF
TRBV14	TRBJ1-3	-	-	TGTGCCAGCAGCCAAACTCAGGGTGCGGGAGGAAACACCATATATTTT	CASSQTQGAGGNTIYF
TRBV30	TRBJ2-1	-	TRBD2	TGTGCCTGGAGTTATCGCGGGGGGTACAATGAGCAGTTCTTC	CAWSYRGGYNEQFF
TRBV5-1	TRBJ1-1	-	-	TGCGCCAGCAGCTTACCGGGGTATAACACTGAAGCTTTCTTT	CASSLPGYNTEAFF
TRBV6-5	TRBJ1-4	-	-	TGTGCCAGCAGTTACTCGGGAGGTGAAAAACTGTTTTTT	CASSYSGGEKLFF
TRBV2	TRBJ2-3	-	TRBD1	TGTGCCAGCAGTGACGACAGGGGTGCAGATACGCAGTATTTT	CASSDDRGADTQYF